This is a list of T cell receptor beta chains from one sample in a study of cytomegalovirus exposure and HLA in healthy donors. Here immunoSEQ multiplex PCR was the method, and the copy in TCRdb shows in-frame clones only, minus some. This table holds 100,000 to 150,000 clones, 78% found once. Sequencing input: PBMCs. Receptor source: a female donor in good health and CMV-seronegative. The CDR3 runs from the conserved cysteine through the conserved F or W. The order of the fields is D gene, J gene, clone size, V gene, CDR3 DNA, CDR3 protein. D genes are given only for firm matches. Clone size is stated in some rows and not others, as once, few, many or a class when expanded.

TRBD1 | TRBJ2-2 | few | TRBV5-1 | TGCGCCAGCAGCTTACAGGGGCACGCGAACACCGGGGAGCTGTTTTTT | CASSLQGHANTGELFF
. | TRBJ2-7 | . | TRBV7-6 | TGTGCCAGCAGCTTACTAAGAGGCGGAGGAGAGCAGTACTTC | CASSLLRGGGEQYF
. | TRBJ2-7 | many | TRBV28 | TGTGCCAGCAGTCCCCTCGCAGGGGGGCTCGAGCAGTACTTC | CASSPLAGGLEQYF
. | TRBJ2-7 | once | TRBV7-9 | TGTGCCAGCAGCTTAGCAGGGCAAGGGGAGTACTTC | CASSLAGQGEYF
TRBD2 | TRBJ2-1 | . | TRBV6-5 | TGTGCCAGCAGTTCGAGCGGGAGACCCTTCGATGAGCAGTTCTTC | CASSSSGRPFDEQFF
TRBD1 | TRBJ2-7 | few | TRBV2 | TGTGCCAGCAGTGAAGCCGGGACAGGTATATCCTACGAGCAGTACTTC | CASSEAGTGISYEQYF
. | TRBJ2-2 | . | TRBV4-3 | TGCGCCAGCAGCCAAGACAGGACTAACACCGGGGAGCTGTTTTTT | CASSQDRTNTGELFF
. | TRBJ1-5 | . | TRBV27 | TGTGCCAGCAGTTTAGGGGACTTGGGGCAGCCCCAGCATTTT | CASSLGDLGQPQHF
. | TRBJ1-4 | . | TRBV7-2 | TGTGCCAGCAGTAAGGGGGCAACTAATGAAAAACTGTTTTTT | CASSKGATNEKLFF
TRBD1 | TRBJ2-7 | . | TRBV30 | TGTGCCTGGACCAGGACAGGGATGGGCCGGGAGCAGTACTTC | CAWTRTGMGREQYF
. | TRBJ1-2 | . | TRBV21-1 | TGTGCCAGCAGCAAAAAAAACCCGGTGGGGGGGCCCCACGGCTACACCTTC | CASSKKNPVGGPHGYTF
TRBD1 | TRBJ2-7 | once | TRBV6-5 | TGTGCCAGCAATCAAGGGACAGGGGCCGAGCAGTACTTC | CASNQGTGAEQYF
TRBD2 | TRBJ2-3 | . | TRBV4-3 | TGCGCCAGCAGCGGACTAGCGGAGGCCACAGATACGCAGTATTTT | CASSGLAEATDTQYF
. | TRBJ1-1 | . | TRBV28 | TGTGCCAGCAGTTTAAAGGACAGAGCTTTCTTT | CASSLKDRAFF
. | TRBJ1-3 | . | TRBV28 | TGTGCCAGCAGTTCCCCGGGGGTAGCGTCTGGAAACACCATATATTTT | CASSSPGVASGNTIYF
TRBD2 | TRBJ2-1 | . | TRBV28 | TGTGCCAGCGGAATACTAGCGGCCTACAATGAGCAGTTCTTC | CASGILAAYNEQFF
TRBD2 | TRBJ2-3 | . | TRBV28 | TGTGCCAGCAGTTTAAGTCTCGGCGGGAGATTGTATTTT | CASSLSLGGRLYF
TRBD2 | TRBJ2-5 | . | TRBV7-2 | TGTGCCAGCAGCCCCCGAGCTAGCGGGAACGCGGAGACCCAGTACTTC | CASSPRASGNAETQYF
TRBD1 | TRBJ1-4 | once | TRBV7-2 | TGTGCCAGCGGGACAGGGAACGAAAAACTGTTTTTT | CASGTGNEKLFF
. | TRBJ2-7 | . | TRBV6-6 | TGTGCCAGCAGTTACCAAAGTGTCTCAGGCGAGCAGTACTTC | CASSYQSVSGEQYF
. | TRBJ1-1 | . | TRBV7-2 | TGTGCCAGCAGGCTCACAGGGAGCACTGAAGCTTTCTTT | CASRLTGSTEAFF
. | TRBJ1-1 | . | TRBV5-1 | TGCGCCAGCAGCTTGGGCAGGGGCAGTGTGAACACTGAAGCTTTCTTT | CASSLGRGSVNTEAFF
. | TRBJ2-7 | . | TRBV2 | TGTGCCAGCAGATTAAAGCCGGGACAGGGGCTTTGCCTAGCGGGAGGCCTAACCTACGAGCAGTACTTC | CASRLKPGQGLCLAGGLTYEQYF
TRBD1 | TRBJ1-2 | . | TRBV30 | TGTGCCTGGAGTGTTGGCGGGACAGAACCCTATGGCTACACCTTC | CAWSVGGTEPYGYTF
TRBD1 | TRBJ2-7 | once | TRBV2 | TGTGCCAGCAGCCGGGACAGGCTCGACTACGAGCAGTACTTC | CASSRDRLDYEQYF
. | TRBJ2-2 | . | TRBV5-1 | TGCGCCAGCAGCTTGGGCCCGGCCGGGGAGCTGTTTTTT | CASSLGPAGELFF
TRBD1 | TRBJ1-1 | . | TRBV19 | TGTGCCAGTAGTTGCTCCGGGACAGGTGATTGTAAGAACACTGAAGCTTTCTTT | CASSCSGTGDCKNTEAFF
. | TRBJ2-5 | . | TRBV9 | TGTGCCAGCAGCGTAGGCACTACAGGGCTGGGAGAGACCCAGTACTTC | CASSVGTTGLGETQYF
. | TRBJ2-1 | . | TRBV19 | TGTGCCAGTAGTCTAGGGGGGAGGGCCTTTGAGCAGTTCTTC | CASSLGGRAFEQFF
TRBD2 | TRBJ2-7 | . | TRBV7-2 | TGTGCCAGCAGCTCTTTGGGACTAGCCGGAGGCTACGAGCAGTACTTC | CASSSLGLAGGYEQYF
. | TRBJ2-2 | . | TRBV28 | TGTGCCAGCAGTTTTGGGATCGGGATCACCGGGGAGCTGTTTTTT | CASSFGIGITGELFF
. | TRBJ2-4 | . | TRBV15 | TGTGCCACCAGCAGAGATATAGTTAGCATTCAGTACTTC | CATSRDIVSIQYF
TRBD1 | TRBJ2-7 | . | TRBV9 | TGTGCCAGCAGCCCGCGAGGGACAGGGGGCTACGAGCAGTACTTC | CASSPRGTGGYEQYF
TRBD1 | TRBJ2-3 | . | TRBV10-3 | TGTGCCATCACTCCGGGACAGGGCACAGATACGCAGTATTTT | CAITPGQGTDTQYF
. | TRBJ1-1 | . | TRBV6-6 | TGTGCCAGCAGTGGATCGGAGGAGTTCACTGAAGCTTTCTTT | CASSGSEEFTEAFF
. | TRBJ1-3 | . | TRBV7-2 | TGTGCCAGCAGCTTAGAGAACATCATCTCTGGAAACACCATATATTTT | CASSLENIISGNTIYF
. | TRBJ2-3 | few | TRBV5-1 | TGCGCCAGCAGCTTAGCGGGTGGCACAGATACGCAGTATTTT | CASSLAGGTDTQYF
. | TRBJ1-5 | . | TRBV30 | TGTGCCTGGAGTAGGATGGACACTAGCAATCAGCCCCAGCATTTT | CAWSRMDTSNQPQHF
TRBD1 | TRBJ2-7 | . | TRBV9 | TGTGCCAGCAGCGTCGGACAGGGCCCCACCTACGAGCAGTGCTTC | CASSVGQGPTYEQCF
TRBD1 | TRBJ2-5 | . | TRBV7-9 | TGTGCCAGCAGCTTCTTGACAGGGGGCGGGTCCCAGTACTTC | CASSFLTGGGSQYF
TRBD2 | TRBJ2-1 | . | TRBV19 | TGTGCCAGTAGCAGGACTAGCGGGAGTACCCTAAGCTCCTACAATGAGCAGTTCTTC | CASSRTSGSTLSSYNEQFF
. | TRBJ2-2 | . | TRBV28 | TGTGCCAGCCTTTATGCAGGGGTCACCGGGGAGCTGTTTTTT | CASLYAGVTGELFF
. | TRBJ2-7 | . | TRBV7-2 | TGTGCCAGCAGCCTATCCGGGGGTAGCCTCTACGAGCAGTACTTC | CASSLSGGSLYEQYF
TRBD2 | TRBJ2-3 | . | TRBV7-2 | TGTGCCAGCAGCTTAGCTAGCGGGAGGAATACGCAGTATTTT | CASSLASGRNTQYF
. | TRBJ2-3 | . | TRBV30 | TGTGCCTGGAGGGATACGAGACTCACTAGCACAGATACGCAGTATTTT | CAWRDTRLTSTDTQYF
TRBD1 | TRBJ1-2 | . | TRBV6-5 | TGTGCCAGCAGACAACTGGAGGGGGCAGGCGGCTACACCTTC | CASRQLEGAGGYTF
. | TRBJ1-2 | . | TRBV7-5 | TGTGCCAGAAGCACCGGGACAGTCTCTAACTATGGCTACACCTTC | CARSTGTVSNYGYTF
. | TRBJ2-1 | . | TRBV4-3 | TGCGCCAGCAGCCAGAGGGCCCTCGCGTATGAGCAGTTCTTC | CASSQRALAYEQFF
. | TRBJ2-5 | . | TRBV7-6 | TGTGCCAGCAATACAGGTGTTCAAGAGACCCAGTACTTC | CASNTGVQETQYF
. | TRBJ1-3 | . | TRBV7-2 | TGTGCCAGCAGCTCCAGTTGGGCTTCGGGAAACACCATATATTTT | CASSSSWASGNTIYF
. | TRBJ2-7 | . | TRBV20-1 | TGCAGTGCTCGAACGGGGTACGAGCAGTACTTC | CSARTGYEQYF
TRBD2 | TRBJ2-5 | . | TRBV5-1 | TGCGCCAGCAGCTTGCATAGACTAGCAGAAGAGACCCAGTACTTC | CASSLHRLAEETQYF
TRBD1 | TRBJ2-7 | . | TRBV28 | TGTGCCAGCAGTTTACCGGGACAGGGGACGACCTCCTACGAGCAGTACTTC | CASSLPGQGTTSYEQYF
. | TRBJ2-1 | . | TRBV7-9 | TGTGCCAGCAGCTTAGCGCGAATCTACAATGAGCAGTTCTTC | CASSLARIYNEQFF
TRBD1 | TRBJ1-5 | once | TRBV6-1 | TGTGCCAGCAGTCTGGGACAGGGAGTTCAGCCCCAGCATTTT | CASSLGQGVQPQHF
TRBD1 | TRBJ2-5 | . | TRBV29-1 | TGCAGCGCCCGGACAGGACAAGAGACCCAGTACTTC | CSARTGQETQYF
. | TRBJ2-3 | once | TRBV4-2 | TGTGCCAGCAGCCAAAGGATATCGACTGGGGATACGCAGTATTTT | CASSQRISTGDTQYF
. | TRBJ1-1 | . | TRBV4-2 | TGTGCCAGCAGCCACGACAGGCCGAGTTGGAACACTGAAGCTTTCTTT | CASSHDRPSWNTEAFF
. | TRBJ2-2 | . | TRBV28 | TGTGCCAGCAGTTTAGTCGCGACCGGGGAGCTGTTTTTT | CASSLVATGELFF
. | TRBJ2-3 | . | TRBV29-1 | TGCAGCGTTGTAGCGGATACGCAGTATTTT | CSVVADTQYF